The clone carrying this T cell receptor beta chain was observed a few times. Its antigen remains unknown. The data derive from a study of identical twins. Whole-study findings and limits: Models came in too low on out-of-frame TCR alpha sharing in monozygotic twins.

MiXCR, run by TCRdb on the 5' RACE reads, gives a single entry per CDR3 protein. This table has 1,800,000 or so distinct CDR3 sequences, more than 30% appearing once. Sequencing was carried out using cord blood. The clonotype comes from a newborn girl in good health.

The CDR3 DNA reads as TGTGCCAGCAGTTTATGGGGGACAGGGAAGAACGAGCAGTACTTC. This encodes CASSLWGTGKNEQYF. The chain uses TRBV28 and TRBJ2-7, with 9 nucleotides matching TRBD1. CDR1 MDHEN and CDR2 SYDVKM come from the germline V gene. V lost 0 bases, J lost 5 bases, and 5 bases stayed unmatched. The CDR3 is made up of 15 amino acids.